These 8 T cell receptor beta chains share one sample of origin, sequenced in a study of cytomegalovirus exposure and HLA in healthy donors. 60 Vbeta and 13 Jbeta primers were used in PCR. Method: immunoSEQ multiplex PCR; TCRdb's copy keeps in-frame clones and lacks some. The table for this sample gives around 74,000 clones. Sequences were obtained from PBMCs. These receptor sequences come from a man aged 50 or older in good health and CMV-seropositive.

J is TRBJ1-6 and V is TRBV6-5, with 7 bases that match TRBD1. Trimming cost V 8 bases and J 6 bases; bases outside gene matches: 7. This CDR3 has 14 residues. The germline gives CDR1 MNHEY, CDR2 SVGAGI. The CDR3 nucleotides are TGTGCCAGCTCGCAGGGGACAGCTAATTCACCCCTCCACTTT. Its translation is CASSQGTANSPLHF.

This sequence joins TRBV6-5 and TRBJ1-1, with D unresolved. The CDR3 length is 15 residues. Germline CDR1 and CDR2: MNHEY and SVGAGI. Trimming removed 6 bases from V and 0 bases from J, with 14 bases in between. CDR3 region: CASRDLVGVNTEAFF. CDR3 bases: TGTGCCAGCAGGGACCTAGTCGGGGTGAACACTGAAGCTTTCTTT.

The V call is TRBV4-1, the J call TRBJ1-4; a weak D match, TRBD1 (5 bases). This CDR3 comprises 14 residues. Between the trimmed V and J ends, which lost 3 bases and 8 bases, there was a span of 13 bases. CDR1 and CDR2 (germline): MGHRA, YSYEKL. CDR3 sequence: CASSHIRANEKLFF. The CDR3 nucleotides read TGCGCCAGCAGCCATATCAGGGCGAACGAAAAACTGTTTTTT.

The rearrangement links TRBV11-2 to TRBJ1-3, with 8 bases identical to TRBD1. The CDR3 spans 15 residues. Losses at the gene ends were 5 bases for V and 4 bases for J; bases not matched to a gene: 7. The germline CDR1 and CDR2 sequences are SGHAT and FQNNGV. The CDR3 nucleotides read TGTGCCAGCAGCCCAGATTGGACAGGGGGAAACACCATATATTTT. The encoded protein is CASSPDWTGGNTIYF.

The rearrangement links TRBV18 to TRBJ2-7; TRBD2 might be the D (5 bases). Germline V gives CDR1 KGHSH, CDR2 LQKENI. The CDR3 is 14 residues long. The V end was cut by 6 bases, the J end by 0 bases, with 12 bases between. Here the CDR3 DNA reads TGTGCCAGCTCCCGGGGTCAGAGCTCCTACGAGCAGTACTTC. Its translation is CASSRGQSSYEQYF.

The chain employs TRBV7-9 and TRBJ2-6; perhaps TRBD1 as D (6 bases). From germline, CDR1 is SEHNR and CDR2 FQNEAQ (reference sequence). The CDR3 runs 18 residues. Between the trimmed V and J ends, which lost 5 bases and 4 bases, there was a span of 21 bases. CDR3 sequence (DNA): TGTGCCAGCAGCCCCCCGGTACAGGGCCTCCTCGGGGCCAACGTCCTGACTTTC. Its protein product is CASSPPVQGLLGANVLTF.

The genes are TRBV5-6 and TRBJ2-7; tentative D call: TRBD1 (6 bases). The CDR3 runs to 14 residues. V lost 4 bases to trimming and J lost 3 bases, with 14 bases between them. Germline values: CDR1 SGHDT, CDR2 YYEEEE. CDR3 region: CASSHWTDHYEQYF. The CDR3 DNA follows: TGTGCCAGCAGCCATTGGACAGACCACTACGAGCAGTACTTC.

V usage is TRBV15 and J usage is TRBJ2-1, with D unclear. With 8 bases removed from V and 4 bases from J, the gap between germline ends came to 9 bases. This CDR3 is built from 12 residues. Germline V gene lookup returns CDR1 LNHNV and CDR2 YYDKDF (reference sequence). The CDR3: CATARQYNEQFF. CDR3 DNA: TGTGCCACCGCGCGACAATACAATGAGCAGTTCTTC.